Each of the 32 T cell receptor beta chains below was sequenced from the same sample in a study of control samples from healthy donors and cancer patients (dated by TCRdb to 2018 to 2020). The protocol used for the library was the immunoSEQ multiplex PCR assay. The immuneACCESS repertoire file appears here via TCRdb, limited to in-frame rearrangements. These files lack a portion of the clones; in checked studies, under half of the deficit traces to unresolved V genes, and the cause of the others is not known. This sample comprises about 120,000 clones, about nine tenths of them detected only once. The biggest ten clones account for over 7.5% of the sample. Sequencing was done on a sample of blood. The receptor set was obtained from a man aged 35-49 years in good health.

The chain is built from TRBV4-1 and TRBJ1-1; TRBD1 aligns across 7 bases. CDR3 length: 16 residues. The V gene end was trimmed by 0 bases and the J gene end by 10 bases; junction bases not matched to a gene: 14. CDR1 is MGHRA and CDR2 is YSYEKL in the germline V gene. The CDR3 spells CASSQERKGGRQGAFF. The CDR3 bases are TGCGCCAGCAGCCAAGAAAGGAAAGGGGGTCGACAGGGAGCTTTCTTT.

A remark on this clone: The junction does not match germline at one end; this may be a read error. The genes are TRBV14 and TRBJ2-6; D unresolved. The CDR3 sequence is 13 residues long. Germline V CDR1 and CDR2: SGHDN, FVKESK. The CDR3 region has the DNA TGTGCCAGCAGCCAAGATCTTGGGGTTTCGCCGTCTTTC. Translation gives CASSQDLGVSPSF. The full variable domain, its missing parts supplied by reference TRBV14 and TRBJ2-6, is EAGVTQFPSHSVIEKGQTVTLRCDPISGHDNLYWYRRVMGKEIKFLLHFVKESKQDESGMPNNRFLAERTGGTYSTLKVQPAELEDSGVYFCASSQDLGVSPSFGAGSRLTVL.

The V and J genes are TRBV5-4 and TRBJ1-1, with a weak D call TRBD1 (6 bases). The V end lost 0 bases, the J end lost 2 bases, and 14 bases lay between the germline ends. Germline V gene sequence: CDR1 SGHNT, CDR2 YYREEE (reference sequence). The CDR3 runs 16 residues. CDR3 in amino acids: CASSLDGGLRNTEAFF. Here the CDR3 DNA reads TGTGCCAGCAGCTTGGATGGGGGGCTACGAAACACTGAAGCTTTCTTT.

The chain couples TRBV18 to TRBJ2-3; a weak D match, TRBD1 (5 bases). The V gene's germline CDR1 is KGHSH and CDR2 LQKENI. Trimming took off 0 bases at V and 1 base at J, with 11 bases between the two ends. The CDR3 length is 16 residues. CDR3 residues: CASSPPAVRGTDTQYF. CDR3 coding DNA: TGTGCCAGCTCACCACCCGCGGTCAGGGGCACAGATACGCAGTATTTT.

The chain joins TRBV6-6 to TRBJ2-1, with 8 positions matching TRBD2. CDR1 is MNHNY and CDR2 is SVGAGI in the germline V gene (reference sequence). The CDR3 covers 15 residues. Trimming at V came to 11 bases and at J to 5 bases, leaving 14 bases not matched to a gene. CDR3 nucleotide sequence: TGTGCCGCCCTGACGACCGGGACTAGGGACAATGAGCAGTTCTTC. Translation: CAALTTGTRDNEQFF.

V gene TRBV4-3 combines with J gene TRBJ1-1, with 7 nucleotides matching TRBD1. The CDR3 loop spans 15 amino acids. V gave up 3 bases and J gave up 9 bases; unmatched junction bases: 13. CDR1 and CDR2 from the germline V gene are LGHNA and YSLEER. DNA for the CDR3: TGCGCCAGCAGCCAGTATTTGACAGGGTCTGAGAAAGCTTTCTTT. This encodes CASSQYLTGSEKAFF.

J is TRBJ2-4 and V is TRBV7-7, with D perhaps matching TRBD2 (6 bases). The CDR3 sequence is 21 residues long. Trimming removed 1 base at V and 0 bases at J, with 25 bases between. Germline V gives CDR1 SSHAT, CDR2 FNYEAQ (reference sequence). Here the CDR3 DNA reads TGTGCCAGCAGCTTAGGGATCCCGGACCCTAGCGAACTCCTAGCCAAAAACATTCAGTACTTC. Translation gives CASSLGIPDPSELLAKNIQYF.

V usage is TRBV30 and J usage is TRBJ2-7, with a possible D match to TRBD1 (6 bases). V lost 4 bases and J lost 2, with 6 bases in between. The CDR3 runs 11 residues. In germline, CDR1 is GTSNPN, CDR2 SVGIG (reference sequence). For the CDR3, the DNA is TGTGCCTGGAAGGGGGCCTACGAGCAGTACTTC. Amino acids: CAWKGAYEQYF.

This clone was counted between two and nine times. V and J are TRBV27 and TRBJ1-5; 8 bases fit TRBD1. CDR1 is MNHEY, CDR2 SMNVEV, per germline (reference sequence). The CDR3 is made up of 17 amino acids. V was pared by 4 bases and J by 4 bases, with 12 bases of the junction left unmatched. The CDR3 DNA is TGTGCCAGCAGTTCACGTGGAGGGACAGGTTTAAATCAGCCCCAGCATTTT. Translated: CASSSRGGTGLNQPQHF.

This chain connects TRBV30 to TRBJ2-5; 8 bases map to TRBD2. Trimming took 1 base from V and 1 from J; bases not matched to a gene: 5. Germline V CDR1 and CDR2: GTSNPN, SVGIG (reference sequence). The CDR3 covers 15 residues. The CDR3 nucleotides read TGTGCCTGGAGTGGGGGACTAGTTCCCCAAGAGACCCAGTACTTC. Its protein product is CAWSGGLVPQETQYF.

The chain uses TRBV30 and TRBJ1-2, with D unclear. The CDR3 is made up of 10 amino acids. V dropped 3 bases and J dropped 5 bases, with 4 bases sitting between them. The V gene's germline CDR1 is GTSNPN and CDR2 SVGIG (reference sequence). The chain's CDR3 is CAWRRYGYTF. The CDR3 nucleotides are TGTGCCTGGAGGCGGTATGGCTACACCTTC.

The chain combines TRBV7-8 with TRBJ2-3; D call uncertain. The CDR3 sequence is 11 residues long. Germline assignment: CDR1 SGHVS and CDR2 FQNEAQ. V was pared by 5 bases and J by 2 bases, with 2 bases between. This CDR3 reads CASSLTDTQYF. The CDR3 DNA reads TGTGCCAGCAGCCTCACAGATACGCAGTATTTT.

As concerns this clone: A read error may produce the germline difference seen at one junction end. This CDR3 is CASRQGDQETQYF. DNA of the CDR3: TGCGCCAGCAGGCAAGGGGACCAAGAGACCCAGTACTTC. This sequence joins TRBV4-1 and TRBJ2-5; TRBD1 is a possible D gene (5 bases). Germline values: CDR1 MGHRA, CDR2 YSYEKL. The CDR3 spans 13 residues.

The chain employs TRBV3-1 (or the pseudogene TRBV3-2) and TRBJ1-5; 11 bases align to TRBD1. The germline V gene has CDR1 LGHDT and CDR2 YNNKEL (reference sequence). Trimming cost V 10 bases and J 7 bases; bases outside gene matches: 3. The CDR3 extends over 12 amino acids. CDR3 region: CATGTGGQPQHF. The CDR3 nucleotides read TGTGCCACCGGGACAGGGGGACAGCCCCAGCATTTT.

This chain joins TRBV6-2 or TRBV6-3 and TRBJ1-5; D gene ambiguous. The CDR3 has 15 residues. The ends were cut back, 1 base at V and 5 bases at J, with 12 bases in the middle. Germline-derived CDR1 and CDR2 are MNHEY and SVGEGT. CDR3 DNA: TGTGCCAGCAGTTACTGGCACAACCAAGATCAGCCCCAGCATTTT. This codes for CASSYWHNQDQPQHF.

This chain links TRBV4-1 with TRBJ2-4; perhaps TRBD2 as D (7 bases). CDR1 MGHRA and CDR2 YSYEKL come from the germline V gene. CDR3 length: 17 amino acids. Trimming stripped 4 bases from V and 4 bases from J, with 20 bases between. CDR3 sequence: CASSLGGYGGQKNIQYF. CDR3 DNA sequence: TGCGCCAGCAGCCTCGGGGGGTACGGCGGACAGAAAAACATTCAGTACTTC.

This chain joins TRBV19 and TRBJ2-6; possibly TRBD2 for D (7 bases). The germline V and J ends were trimmed by 6 bases and 1 base, with 10 bases remaining between them. Germline V gene data show CDR1 as LNHDA and CDR2 as SQIVND (reference sequence). The CDR3 covers 15 residues. DNA for the CDR3: TGTGCCAGTAGACAGGGAGGGTCTGGGGCCAACGTCCTGACTTTC. Translated: CASRQGGSGANVLTF.

This rearrangement joins TRBV6-2 or TRBV6-3 to TRBJ2-3; tentatively, D is TRBD2 (5 bases). Trimming removed 5 bases at V and 2 bases at J, with 14 bases between. CDR1 is MNHEY and CDR2 is SVGEGT in the germline V gene. The CDR3 has 15 residues. CDR3 region: CASSPLDRVTDTQYF. As DNA, the CDR3 is TGTGCCAGCAGTCCACTAGATCGGGTCACAGATACGCAGTATTTT.

This clone was recorded once. This chain connects TRBV7-9 to TRBJ2-1; no clear D gene. This CDR3 is built from 15 residues. CDR1 is SEHNR and CDR2 is FQNEAQ in the germline V gene (reference sequence). V was pared by 5 bases and J by 10 bases, with 21 bases between. CDR3 protein: CASSPRGYPYSEQFF. CDR3 DNA sequence: TGTGCCAGCAGCCCCCGAGGCTACCCCTATTCGGAGCAGTTCTTC.

This chain links TRBV30 with TRBJ1-2; no reliable D call. V lost 8 bases and J 8 bases, leaving 21 bases between the germline ends. There are 13 residues in the CDR3. Per germline, CDR1 GTSNPN and CDR2 SVGIG (reference sequence). The chain's CDR3 is CAGGLGRSRGYTF. CDR3 nucleotide sequence: TGTGCCGGAGGCCTCGGGCGGTCCCGGGGCTACACCTTC. Full variable domain (outside the CDR3, taken from reference TRBV30 and TRBJ1-2): SQTIHQWPATLVQPVGSPLSLECTVEGTSNPNLYWYRQAAGRGLQLLFYSVGIGQISSEVPQNLSASRPQDRQFILSSKKLLLSDSGFYLCAGGLGRSRGYTFGSGTRLTVV.

The genes are TRBV5-1 and TRBJ1-1; D is unresolved. CDR1 SGHRS and CDR2 YFSETQ come from the germline V gene. CDR3 length: 13 residues. Deletions cut 0 bases from V and 11 bases from J, with 14 bases between. CDR3 sequence reads: CASSLAGRIHAFF. CDR3 DNA: TGCGCCAGCAGCTTGGCCGGTAGAATTCACGCTTTCTTT.

This clone was seen a few times. V is TRBV25-1 and J is TRBJ2-7, with D perhaps matching TRBD1 or TRBD2 (5 bases each). Germline CDR1 is MGHDK and CDR2 is SYGVNS. The CDR3 has 14 amino acids. V was cut by 1 base and J by 4 bases, with 11 bases left in between. Here the CDR3 reads CASSEWDQKYEQYF. For the CDR3, the DNA is TGTGCCAGCAGTGAATGGGACCAAAAATACGAGCAGTACTTC.

V is TRBV5-1 and J is TRBJ2-7; D is undetermined. The germline V and J ends were trimmed by 5 bases and 3 bases, with 12 bases remaining between them. Germline lookup yields CDR1 SGHRS and CDR2 YFSETQ. The CDR3 contains 13 residues. CDR3 sequence reads: CASREVNLYEQYF. CDR3 DNA sequence: TGCGCCAGCAGGGAAGTCAACCTCTACGAGCAGTACTTC. Full variable domain (rest looked up from reference TRBV5-1 and TRBJ2-7): KAGVTQTPRYLIKTRGQQVTLSCSPISGHRSVSWYQQTPGQGLQFLFEYFSETQRNKGNFPGRFSGRQFSNSRSEMNVSTLELGDSALYLCASREVNLYEQYFGPGTRLTVT.

The gene calls are TRBV15 and TRBJ2-7; the match to TRBD2 covers 7 bases. Unmatched junction bases numbered 9, after V lost 0 bases and J lost 4 bases. Germline assignment: CDR1 LNHNV and CDR2 YYDKDF (reference sequence). This CDR3 is 16 amino acids long. The CDR3 reads CATSREGGSRLYEQYF. CDR3 nucleotides: TGTGCCACCAGCAGAGAAGGCGGGAGCAGATTGTACGAGCAGTACTTC.

Regarding this clone: The sample contains more than one DNA sequence encoding this CDR3. The chain recombines TRBV6-5 with TRBJ1-1; TRBD1 aligns across 8 bases. The J segment lost 5 bases and the V segment lost 0 bases, leaving 2 bases of the junction unmatched. Per germline, CDR1 MNHEY and CDR2 SVGAGI. This CDR3 has 14 residues. The CDR3 bases are TGTGCCAGCAGTTACTCCAGGGGGCCAACTGAAGCTTTCTTT. Amino acids: CASSYSRGPTEAFF.

This clone has only one observation. The chain employs TRBV10-1 and TRBJ2-7, with D possibly TRBD1 on 6 matching bases. The germline V and J ends were trimmed by 3 bases and 3 bases, with 9 bases remaining between them. This CDR3 contains 13 residues. The germline V gene encodes CDR1 WNHNN and CDR2 SYGVQD (reference sequence). Here the CDR3 DNA reads TGCGCCAGCAGTGACCTGGACAGCTACGAGCAGTACTTC. Its protein is CASSDLDSYEQYF.

The rearrangement joins TRBV11-3 to TRBJ1-6; the match to TRBD1 covers 7 bases. The CDR3 has 14 amino acids. Germline V gene data show CDR1 as SGHNT and CDR2 as YENEEA. V shed 5 bases and J 7 bases; nucleotides not matched to a gene: 5. CDR3 nucleotide sequence: TGTGCCAGCAGCATACCGGGACAGAATTCACCCCTCCACTTT. Its translation is CASSIPGQNSPLHF. Full variable domain (rest looked up from reference TRBV11-3 and TRBJ1-6): EAGVVQSPRYKIIEKKQPVAFWCNPISGHNTLYWYLQNLGQGPELLIRYENEEAVDDSQLPKDRFSAERLKGVDSTLKIQPAELGDSAVYLCASSIPGQNSPLHFGNGTRLTVT.

The chain combines TRBV2 with TRBJ1-3; tentatively, D is TRBD1 (6 bases). Deletions cut 4 bases from V and 2 bases from J, with 12 bases between. This CDR3 has 15 amino acids. Per germline, CDR1 SNHLY and CDR2 FYNNEI. The CDR3 spells CASSGRGAAGNTIYF. CDR3 nucleotide sequence: TGTGCCAGCAGTGGTCGGGGGGCTGCTGGAAACACCATATATTTT.

This chain links TRBV29-1 with TRBJ2-3; 8 bases map to TRBD2. The CDR3 extends over 14 amino acids. The germline gives CDR1 SQVTM, CDR2 ANQGSEA. The V segment lost 8 bases and the J segment 2 bases; nucleotides outside the gene matches: 9. The CDR3 nucleotides are TGCAGCACCCAACCTAGCGGGCTCACAGATACGCAGTATTTT. It is translated as CSTQPSGLTDTQYF.

The chain recombines TRBV7-2 with TRBJ2-2; the D gene is possibly TRBD1 (6 bases). V lost 1 base, J lost 6 bases, and 15 bases lay in between. Germline CDR1 reads SGHTA; CDR2 reads FQGNSA. The CDR3 consists of 16 residues. This CDR3 reads CASSLGRAGGPGELFF. For the CDR3, the DNA is TGTGCCAGCAGCTTAGGAAGGGCTGGGGGCCCCGGGGAGCTGTTTTTT.

This chain connects TRBV5-1 to TRBJ2-7; D might be TRBD2 (6 bases). The V end was cut by 0 bases, the J end by 4 bases, with 11 bases between. CDR3 length: 14 amino acids. Per germline, CDR1 SGHRS and CDR2 YFSETQ. CDR3 amino acids: CASSLASGRYEQYF. Written as DNA, the CDR3 is TGCGCCAGCAGCTTGGCGTCAGGGAGGTACGAGCAGTACTTC.

This rearrangement joins TRBV4-3 to TRBJ2-1; 8 bases align to TRBD2. The CDR3 totals 17 residues. Germline values: CDR1 LGHNA, CDR2 YSLEER. Trimming removed 0 bases from V and 7 bases from J; junction bases left unmatched: 11. CDR3 region: CASSQDVLAEIGNEQFF. CDR3 DNA sequence: TGCGCCAGCAGCCAAGACGTACTAGCGGAAATAGGGAATGAGCAGTTCTTC.